Listed here are 26 T cell receptor beta chains from one sample, sequenced in a study of blood T cell repertoires in COVID-19. Only in-frame clones appear in the TCRdb table, and some are missing; sequencing was by immunoSEQ multiplex PCR. The table has about 140,000 clones, around 89% seen once. Specimen: peripheral blood. The receptors were gathered from a woman older than 75 with acute or convalescent COVID-19.

Written as DNA, the CDR3 is TGTGCCAGCAGTAGAGGCAGCGGTTCCTACGAGCAGTACTTC. It yields the protein CASSRGSGSYEQYF. The chain uses TRBV6-5 and TRBJ2-7, with a weak D call TRBD2 (5 bases). The CDR3 is made up of 14 amino acids. Germline V gene data show CDR1 as MNHEY and CDR2 as SVGAGI. With 5 bases removed from V and 1 base from J, the gap between germline ends came to 12 bases.

Worth noting for this clone: Other DNA sequences in this specimen translate into the identical CDR3. The gene calls are TRBV5-1 and TRBJ2-5, with D maybe TRBD1 (5 bases). Germline CDR1 SGHRS, CDR2 YFSETQ. The V gene lost 2 bases and the J gene lost 1 base, with 9 bases spanning the gap. This CDR3 spans 14 amino acids. The CDR3, as DNA: TGCGCCAGCAGCTTCGGAACAGGCCAAGAGACCCAGTACTTC. It specifies CASSFGTGQETQYF.

The rearrangement uses TRBV5-1 and TRBJ1-6; TRBD1 aligns across 7 bases. V lost 1 base and J lost 0; bases outside the gene matches: 7. The CDR3 runs to 18 residues. CDR1 is SGHRS and CDR2 is YFSETQ in the germline V gene. CDR3 in amino acids: CASSLRQGEGSYNSPLHF. DNA of the CDR3: TGCGCCAGCAGCTTGAGGCAGGGGGAAGGCTCCTATAATTCACCCCTCCACTTT.

This clone was picked up a small number of times. The V and J genes are TRBV6-1 and TRBJ2-7; D unresolved. This CDR3 comprises 15 residues. Germline CDR1 and CDR2: MNHNS and SASEGT. V lost 1 base and J lost 3, with 13 bases in between. CDR3 bases: TGTGCCAGCAGTGAAGGCCCGGTGTCGATCTACGAGCAGTACTTC. It is translated as CASSEGPVSIYEQYF.

The chain carries TRBV5-1 and TRBJ1-1, with TRBD1 matching over 7 bases. Trimming removed 3 bases from V and 0 bases from J; junction bases left unmatched: 5. The V gene's germline CDR1 is SGHRS and CDR2 YFSETQ. This CDR3 is built from 15 residues. CDR3 in amino acids: CASSSTGIMNTEAFF. DNA for the CDR3: TGCGCCAGCAGCTCGACAGGGATCATGAACACTGAAGCTTTCTTT.

This rearrangement joins TRBV6-5 to TRBJ1-2, with D uncertain. This CDR3 contains 14 residues. Germline V gene lookup returns CDR1 MNHEY and CDR2 SVGAGI. V shed 6 bases and J shed 4 bases, with 15 bases lying between them. CDR3 region: CASSPNQAPYGYTF. In nucleotides, the CDR3 is TGTGCCAGCAGCCCGAATCAGGCACCCTATGGCTACACCTTC.

This clone showed up just a few times. The chain recombines TRBV2 with TRBJ2-1, with D maybe TRBD2 (6 bases). CDR3 length: 12 residues. Between the trimmed V and J ends, which lost 9 bases and 9 bases, there was a span of 15 bases. CDR1 SNHLY and CDR2 FYNNEI come from the germline V gene. In DNA form, the CDR3 reads TGTGCCAGTGGGACGGGGGTCGGTGAGCAGTTCTTC. Translation: CASGTGVGEQFF.

The chain carries TRBV19 and TRBJ1-1; D is ambiguous. Trimming removed 7 bases from V and 4 bases from J, with 13 bases in between. The CDR3 extends over 13 amino acids. From germline, CDR1 is LNHDA and CDR2 SQIVND (reference sequence). The DNA for the CDR3 is TGTGCCAGTACCGGCCCATGGGCCACTGAAGCTTTCTTT. Residues: CASTGPWATEAFF. Supplemented by reference TRBV19 and TRBJ1-1, the full variable domain reads DGGITQSPKYLFRKEGQNVTLSCEQNLNHDAMYWYRQDPGQGLRLIYYSQIVNDFQKGDIAEGYSVSREKKESFPLTVTSAQKNPTAFYLCASTGPWATEAFFGQGTRLTVV.

The chain recombines TRBV2 with TRBJ1-3; D not certain. This CDR3 is built from 16 residues. Germline V gene lookup returns CDR1 SNHLY and CDR2 FYNNEI. V was cut by 1 base and J by 0 bases, with 10 bases left in between. CDR3 amino acids: CASSEVLGSSGNTIYF. The CDR3 DNA reads as TGTGCCAGCAGTGAAGTGTTGGGGAGCTCTGGAAACACCATATATTTT.

The chain couples TRBV2 to TRBJ2-7; unclear D gene. Trimming removed 8 bases from V and 1 base from J, with 12 bases in between. The CDR3 length is 13 residues. In germline, CDR1 is SNHLY, CDR2 FYNNEI. The CDR3: CASSLPDSYEQYF. As DNA, the CDR3 is TGTGCCAGCTCGCTACCCGATTCCTACGAGCAGTACTTC.

The chain couples TRBV12-5 to TRBJ2-7, with 11 bases aligning to TRBD1. CDR1 LGHNT and CDR2 FRNRAP come from the germline V gene. This CDR3 spans 15 amino acids. Losses at the gene ends were 6 bases for V and 4 bases for J; bases not matched to a gene: 8. CDR3 region: CASGLGQGELYEQYF. Written as DNA, the CDR3 is TGTGCTAGTGGACTGGGACAGGGGGAGCTTTACGAGCAGTACTTC.

This rearrangement joins TRBV25-1 to TRBJ1-5; tentatively, D is TRBD1 (5 bases). Germline CDR1 reads MGHDK; CDR2 reads SYGVNS. The ends were cut back, 1 base at V and 5 bases at J, with 12 bases in the middle. The length of the CDR3 is 15 residues. CDR3 nucleotide sequence: TGTGCCAGCAGTGAATCCGGTAGGGGCGATCAGCCCCAGCATTTT. Translating gives CASSESGRGDQPQHF. The full variable domain, completed using reference TRBV25-1 and TRBJ1-5, is EADIYQTPRYLVIGTGKKITLECSQTMGHDKMYWYQQDPGMELHLIHYSYGVNSTEKGDLSSESTVSRIRTEHFPLTLESARPSHTSQYLCASSESGRGDQPQHFGDGTRLSIL.

The chain uses TRBV7-2 and TRBJ2-7; the match to TRBD1 covers 7 bases. Germline CDR1 is SGHTA and CDR2 is FQGNSA. V shed 5 bases, J shed 6 bases, and the junction held 13 bases outside the gene matches. The CDR3 runs to 15 residues. In DNA form, the CDR3 reads TGTGCCAGCAGCCGGTCCGGACAGGCGGGTTTCGAGCAGTACTTC. It specifies CASSRSGQAGFEQYF.

The chain has TRBV7-3 and TRBJ1-1; D gene uncertain. The CDR3 has 15 amino acids. V lost 1 base to trimming and J lost 4 bases, with 13 bases between them. The germline V gene has CDR1 SGHTA and CDR2 FQGTGA. The DNA of the CDR3 is TGTGCCAGCAGCTTAAATAGCGGGGAGGGCACTGAAGCTTTCTTT. Translation: CASSLNSGEGTEAFF. Full variable domain (rest looked up from reference TRBV7-3 and TRBJ1-1): GAGVSQTPSNKVTEKGKYVELRCDPISGHTALYWYRQSLGQGPEFLIYFQGTGAADDSGLPNDRFFAVRPEGSVSTLKIQRTERGDSAVYLCASSLNSGEGTEAFFGQGTRLTVV.

The gene calls are TRBV6-1 and TRBJ1-2; no definite D call. Germline values: CDR1 MNHNS, CDR2 SASEGT. V was clipped by 3 bases and J by 4 bases, with 6 bases between them. The CDR3 totals 12 residues. The CDR3 region is CASSEGSYGYTF. CDR3 in DNA: TGTGCCAGCAGTGAGGGCAGCTATGGCTACACCTTC.

This clone was picked up a small number of times. The chain links TRBV5-4 to TRBJ1-2, with 9 bases that match TRBD1. Germline V CDR1 and CDR2: SGHNT, YYREEE (reference sequence). With 4 bases clipped from V and 8 bases from J, the junction kept 6 bases outside the gene matches. This CDR3 region has 13 residues. The CDR3 region has the DNA TGTGCCAGCAGCACTTGGACAGGGGAGGGCTACACCTTC. This translates into CASSTWTGEGYTF.

In this sample, this clone turned up a few times. This sequence joins TRBV13 and TRBJ2-5, with TRBD2 identical over 12 bases. With V trimmed by 5 bases and J by 5 bases, 6 bases remained unmatched. CDR3 length equals 15 residues. Germline assignment: CDR1 PRHDT and CDR2 FYEKMQ (reference sequence). For the CDR3, the DNA is TGTGCCAGCAGCGACCGGACTAGCGGGGTTGAGACCCAGTACTTC. The encoded protein is CASSDRTSGVETQYF.

The V gene is TRBV7-9, the J gene TRBJ1-2; D is unclear. Between the trimmed V and J ends, which lost 5 bases and 5 bases, there was a span of 24 bases. The CDR3 sequence is 17 residues long. Germline loops: CDR1 SEHNR, CDR2 FQNEAQ (reference sequence). The CDR3 sequence: CASSRASPNRQLYGYTF. CDR3 DNA: TGTGCCAGCAGCCGAGCATCTCCCAACCGACAATTATATGGCTACACCTTC. The full variable domain, rest sourced from reference TRBV7-9 and TRBJ1-2, is DTGVSQNPRHKITKRGQNVTFRCDPISEHNRLYWYRQTLGQGPEFLTYFQNEAQLEKSRLLSDRFSAERPKGSFSTLEIQRTEQGDSAMYLCASSRASPNRQLYGYTFGSGTRLTVV.

This chain uses TRBV7-2 with TRBJ1-2; D may be TRBD1 (5 bases). This CDR3 has 15 amino acids. The V gene lost 1 base and the J gene lost 9 bases, with 18 bases spanning the gap. Germline-derived CDR1 and CDR2 are SGHTA and FQGNSA. CDR3 loop: CASSLGVGRAGSYTF. The CDR3 nucleotides are TGTGCCAGCAGCTTAGGGGTGGGCAGGGCTGGTAGCTACACCTTC.

The chain recombines TRBV12-3 or TRBV12-4 with TRBJ2-5; D possibly corresponds to TRBD2 (5 bases). V shed 8 bases and J shed 9 bases, with 16 bases lying between them. The CDR3 is 12 amino acids. CDR3 protein: CASSRRPGAQYF. DNA of the CDR3: TGTGCCAGCTCCCGAAGACCCGGGGCCCAGTACTTC.

The rearrangement links TRBV19 to TRBJ1-3; tentatively, D is TRBD1 (5 bases). CDR3 size: 16 residues. V lost 6 bases and J 2 bases, leaving 17 bases between the germline ends. CDR1 LNHDA and CDR2 SQIVND come from the germline V gene (reference sequence). CDR3 amino acids: CASSPGQGLAGNTIYF. The CDR3 region has the DNA TGTGCCAGTAGCCCCGGGCAGGGCCTCGCTGGAAACACCATATATTTT.

This clone was seen just once. CDR3 bases: TGTGCCAGCAGCCAAGATTGGACAGGCCCTAACTATGGCTACACCTTC. It is translated as CASSQDWTGPNYGYTF. The chain couples TRBV3-1 (or the pseudogene TRBV3-2) to TRBJ1-2; TRBD1 aligns across 7 bases. The germline V gene encodes CDR1 LGHDT and CDR2 YNNKEL (reference sequence). Losses at the gene ends were 0 bases for V and 0 bases for J; bases not matched to a gene: 4. The CDR3 has 16 residues.

V gene TRBV30 combines with J gene TRBJ1-3; tentatively, D is TRBD1 (6 bases). V shed 5 bases and J shed 0 bases, with 20 bases lying between them. The germline V gene has CDR1 GTSNPN and CDR2 SVGIG (reference sequence). The CDR3 runs to 17 residues. The CDR3 DNA follows: TGTGCCTGGGGGGGGAGCCGGGACACTACCTCTGGAAACACCATATATTTT. Translation gives CAWGGSRDTTSGNTIYF.

This chain links TRBV2 with TRBJ1-2; unclear D gene. Trimming removed 6 bases at V and 4 bases at J, with 15 bases between. CDR3 length equals 14 residues. Germline V gene sequence: CDR1 SNHLY, CDR2 FYNNEI. DNA of the CDR3: TGTGCCAGCAGGGAGGGAGTGGAACTCTATGGCTACACCTTC. Protein sequence: CASREGVELYGYTF.

The rearrangement links TRBV5-1 to TRBJ2-7; 7 bases agree with TRBD2. Looked up from germline, CDR1 is SGHRS and CDR2 is YFSETQ. The CDR3 spans 16 residues. The trim removed 4 bases at V and 6 bases at J, leaving 16 bases unmatched. CDR3 sequence: CASSLSSVGGSFEQYF. CDR3 nucleotide sequence: TGCGCCAGCAGCCTTTCCTCCGTCGGGGGGTCTTTCGAGCAGTACTTC. The variable domain in full, with the rest retrieved from reference TRBV5-1 and TRBJ2-7, is KAGVTQTPRYLIKTRGQQVTLSCSPISGHRSVSWYQQTPGQGLQFLFEYFSETQRNKGNFPGRFSGRQFSNSRSEMNVSTLELGDSALYLCASSLSSVGGSFEQYFGPGTRLTVT.

The CDR3 sequence is CSAEPGQGFRNGYTF. CDR3 nucleotide sequence: TGCAGCGCCGAACCGGGACAGGGATTCCGGAATGGCTACACCTTC. The chain carries TRBV29-1 and TRBJ1-2, with 9 bases matching TRBD1. The V gene end was trimmed by 7 bases and the J gene end by 6 bases; junction bases not matched to a gene: 15. The CDR3 totals 15 residues. The V gene's germline CDR1 is SQVTM and CDR2 ANQGSEA.